The source of this T cell receptor (beta chain) is a study of CD8+ T cells in alopecia areata. Study at large: A 6-month off-drug phase came after tofacitinib, which had lasted 6 to 18 months.

Noted treatment: oral pan-JAK inhibitor, 5-10 mg twice daily. TCR sequencing used cDNA made by reverse transcription of extracted RNA. Sequencing used immunoSEQ multiplex PCR; TCRdb keeps in-frame clones, though not all of them. The table records hundreds of thousands of clones, more than 60% of them present only once. The CDR3 contains 16 residues. Germline CDR1 reads GTSNPN; CDR2 reads SVGIG (reference sequence). Germline trimming cut 3 bases from V and 6 bases from J; bases unmatched to any gene: 10. The receptor's source is a human donor with alopecia areata. The source material was CD4+ T cells sorted from blood, sampled at week 44, from a patient treated with tofacitinib. The chain employs TRBV30 and TRBJ2-1; 11 bases are shared with TRBD2. The CDR3 DNA reads TGTGCCTGGAGCGGGCTAGCGGGGGGACCAGGCAATGAGCAGTTCTTC. As protein: CAWSGLAGGPGNEQFF.